This record covers a single TCR beta chain. This specimen comes from a study of CD8 T cells in Susac syndrome. A quantity of about 0.45 to 1 ug RNA underwent reverse transcription using random hexamers. TCRdb called the immunoSEQ multiplex PCR reads again in MiXCR, with one record for every CDR3 protein. The table records about 160,000 distinct CDR3 sequences, roughly nine tenths of them present only once. Looked up from germline, CDR1 is SGDLS and CDR2 is YYNGEE. V lost 6 bases to trimming and J lost 6 bases, with 12 bases between them. This CDR3 is built from 13 residues. The chain couples TRBV9 to TRBJ2-2; weak D call: TRBD2 (5 bases). This clonotype was sampled from a human donor in good health. Sequenced input: CD4+ T cells from PBMCs. CDR3 coding DNA: TGTGCCAGCACGGGCGGGCCAGCCGGGGAGCTGTTTTTT. Protein: CASTGGPAGELFF.